The TCR beta chain described here comes from a study of shared clonotypes between healthy human individuals. Profiled with immunoSEQ multiplex PCR; TCRdb holds only in-frame clones, not every one. The table includes millions of clones, 90% to 95% detected once. Per germline, CDR1 MNHNY and CDR2 SVGAGI (reference sequence). With 5 bases removed from V and 7 bases from J, the gap between germline ends came to 15 bases. The CDR3 totals 14 residues. Sequencing was done on a sample of naive CD4+ T cells sorted from blood. Noted subset: CD45RA+ positively selected. This TCR was sampled from a man between 18 and 29 years old in good health. The chain recombines TRBV6-6 with TRBJ2-1; TRBD1 is a possible D gene (5 bases). The CDR3 loop is CASSRREGANEQFF. The CDR3 DNA reads TGTGCCAGCAGTCGCAGGGAAGGCGCGAATGAGCAGTTCTTC.